Each of the 11 T cell receptor beta chains below was sequenced from the same sample in a study of blood T cell repertoires in COVID-19. Assay: immunoSEQ multiplex PCR; the TCRdb copy retains only in-frame clones and omits some. The profile shows hundreds of thousands of clones, 90% of them singletons. The source material was PBMCs or T cells enriched from blood (not recorded which). The source is a middle-aged man who had been exposed to COVID-19.

The rearrangement links TRBV18 to TRBJ2-5; TRBD2 aligns across 11 bases. Germline V CDR1 and CDR2: KGHSH, LQKENI. V lost 1 base, J lost 5 bases, and 9 bases stayed unmatched. The CDR3 contains 17 residues. The CDR3 protein is CASSPLLAGVTTETQYF. As DNA, the CDR3 is TGTGCCAGCTCACCACTACTAGCGGGGGTTACAACCGAGACCCAGTACTTC.

The chain couples TRBV19 to TRBJ1-2; 7 positions match TRBD1. V gave up 7 bases and J gave up 1 base; unmatched junction bases: 6. CDR1 and CDR2 (germline): LNHDA, SQIVND (reference sequence). The CDR3 contains 14 residues. The DNA for the CDR3 is TGTGCCAGTACCAAGGACAGGCTTAACTATGGCTACACCTTC. Its protein product is CASTKDRLNYGYTF.

The chain recombines TRBV7-9 with TRBJ1-1, with no clear D. The germline gives CDR1 SEHNR, CDR2 FQNEAQ (reference sequence). V was clipped by 3 bases and J by 11 bases, with 10 bases between them. This CDR3 has 11 amino acids. The CDR3 here is CASSLLTWAFF. The CDR3 DNA sequence: TGTGCCAGCAGCTTGCTGACTTGGGCTTTCTTT.

This clone was recorded once. The CDR3 sequence is CASSLTTSPGTGYGYTF. In DNA form, the CDR3 reads TGTGCCAGCAGCCTAACCACTAGCCCCGGGACAGGATATGGCTACACCTTC. The V gene is TRBV7-8, the J gene TRBJ1-2, with 8 positions matching TRBD1. The germline V gene encodes CDR1 SGHVS and CDR2 FQNEAQ. Trimming cost V 5 bases and J 5 bases; bases outside gene matches: 16. The CDR3 extends over 17 amino acids. Using reference TRBV7-8 and TRBJ1-2 for the parts outside the CDR3, the full variable domain is GAGVSQSPRYKVAKRGQDVALRCDPISGHVSLFWYQQALGQGPEFLTYFQNEAQLDKSGLPSDRFFAERPEGSVSTLKIQRTQQEDSAVYLCASSLTTSPGTGYGYTFGSGTRLTVV.

The chain combines TRBV6-5 with TRBJ2-5, with TRBD2 matching over 11 bases. Germline assignment: CDR1 MNHEY and CDR2 SVGAGI. The V and J ends lost 7 bases and 1 base, in that order; junction bases with no gene match: 2. CDR3 size: 14 residues. CDR3 sequence: CASKLAGVQETQYF. The DNA of the CDR3 is TGTGCCAGCAAACTAGCGGGGGTCCAAGAGACCCAGTACTTC.

The gene calls are TRBV27 and TRBJ2-1; 14 bases are shared with TRBD2. This CDR3 spans 17 amino acids. Trimming removed 3 bases from V and 8 bases from J; junction bases left unmatched: 9. CDR1 MNHEY and CDR2 SMNVEV come from the germline V gene (reference sequence). The CDR3 sequence is CASSFKPTSGGGYEQFF. The CDR3 coding sequence is TGTGCCAGCAGTTTCAAGCCGACTAGCGGGGGGGGCTATGAGCAGTTCTTC.

The V and J genes are TRBV5-1 and TRBJ2-5; 9 bases are a match to TRBD2. Germline lookup yields CDR1 SGHRS and CDR2 YFSETQ. This CDR3 comprises 14 residues. V shed 4 bases and J 2 bases; nucleotides not matched to a gene: 3. The CDR3 nucleotides read TGCGCCAGCAGCCGACTAGCGGCTCAAGAGACCCAGTACTTC. Translation gives CASSRLAAQETQYF.

The V call is TRBV15, the J call TRBJ2-1; the D gene is possibly TRBD2 (5 bases). The CDR3 totals 17 residues. Germline-derived CDR1 and CDR2 are LNHNV and YYDKDF (reference sequence). Trimming took off 0 bases at V and 6 bases at J, with 18 bases between the two ends. The CDR3 DNA reads TGTGCCACCAGCAGAGAACTAAGGCGGGTCGAGGGCAATGAGCAGTTCTTC. This sequence encodes CATSRELRRVEGNEQFF.

This clone was detected a few times. The chain links TRBV30 to TRBJ1-5; 8 bases match TRBD1. Germline V gene sequence: CDR1 GTSNPN, CDR2 SVGIG (reference sequence). V dropped 3 bases and J dropped 6; count of bases not matched to a gene: 7. The CDR3 extends over 14 amino acids. The DNA for the CDR3 is TGTGCCTGGAGAGTGACAGGGGCAAGTCAGCCCCAGCATTTT. Protein product: CAWRVTGASQPQHF.

The J gene is TRBJ1-5, the V gene TRBV11-2; 10 bases are shared with TRBD1. The ends lost 4 bases at V and 1 base at J; junction bases unmatched: 4. Germline CDR1 SGHAT, CDR2 FQNNGV. The CDR3 spans 16 residues. The CDR3 nucleotides are TGTGCCAGCAGCTCGGGACAGGGGTTAAGCAATCAGCCCCAGCATTTT. This gives the protein CASSSGQGLSNQPQHF.

V and J are TRBV29-1 and TRBJ1-2; 7 positions match TRBD1. The CDR3 has 15 amino acids. The V and J ends lost 6 bases and 4 bases, in that order; junction bases with no gene match: 14. The germline V gene has CDR1 SQVTM and CDR2 ANQGSEA. In nucleotides, the CDR3 is TGCAGCGTCCCCCATACAGGGGATAGAGGCTATGGCTACACCTTC. Amino acid sequence: CSVPHTGDRGYGYTF.